This T cell receptor beta chain derives from a study of OX40 agonist ivuxolimab in advanced cancers. General study findings and limits: At 0.1 to 3.0 mg/kg, clonal expansion of CD4+ and CD8+ blood T cells had occurred by week 6.

This CDR3 region has 12 residues. Germline V gene data show CDR1 as MDHEN and CDR2 as SYDVKM. Trimming left V 9 bases short and J 1 base short, with 10 bases between. Assay: immunoSEQ multiplex PCR; the TCRdb copy retains only in-frame clones and omits some. There are about 67,000 clones in the sample; around 84% occur only once, and around 8% lies in the top ten. Of note for this clone: Its antigen is not identified.

The sequencing used CD4+ or CD8+ T cells sorted from blood, collected in a trial of the OX40 agonist ivuxolimab. This chain connects TRBV28 to TRBJ2-7, with D unclear. This sequence was found in an adult with an advanced solid tumor such as melanoma, head and neck, liver or kidney cancer. The CDR3 nucleotides read TGTGCCAGTGGGGTGGGGTCCTACGAGCAGTACTTC. Translated: CASGVGSYEQYF.